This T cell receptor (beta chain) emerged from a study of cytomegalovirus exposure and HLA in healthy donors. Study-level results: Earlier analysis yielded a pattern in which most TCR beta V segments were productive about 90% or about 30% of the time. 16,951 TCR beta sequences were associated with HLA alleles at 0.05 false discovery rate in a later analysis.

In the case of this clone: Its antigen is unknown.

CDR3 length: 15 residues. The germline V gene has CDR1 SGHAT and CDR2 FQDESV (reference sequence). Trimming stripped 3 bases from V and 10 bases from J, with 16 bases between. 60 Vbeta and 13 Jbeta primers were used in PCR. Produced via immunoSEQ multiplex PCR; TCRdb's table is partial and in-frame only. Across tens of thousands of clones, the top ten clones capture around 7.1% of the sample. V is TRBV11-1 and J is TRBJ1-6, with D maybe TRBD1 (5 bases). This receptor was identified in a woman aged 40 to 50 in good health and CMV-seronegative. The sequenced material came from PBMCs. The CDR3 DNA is TGTGCCAGCAGCTTCAGTCTCGACAGTTCCTCACCCCTCCACTTT. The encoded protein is CASSFSLDSSSPLHF. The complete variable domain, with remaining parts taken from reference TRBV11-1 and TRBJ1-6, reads EAEVAQSPRYKITEKSQAVAFWCDPISGHATLYWYRQILGQGPELLVQFQDESVVDDSQLPKDRFSAERLKGVDSTLKIQPAELGDSAMYLCASSFSLDSSSPLHFGNGTRLTVT.